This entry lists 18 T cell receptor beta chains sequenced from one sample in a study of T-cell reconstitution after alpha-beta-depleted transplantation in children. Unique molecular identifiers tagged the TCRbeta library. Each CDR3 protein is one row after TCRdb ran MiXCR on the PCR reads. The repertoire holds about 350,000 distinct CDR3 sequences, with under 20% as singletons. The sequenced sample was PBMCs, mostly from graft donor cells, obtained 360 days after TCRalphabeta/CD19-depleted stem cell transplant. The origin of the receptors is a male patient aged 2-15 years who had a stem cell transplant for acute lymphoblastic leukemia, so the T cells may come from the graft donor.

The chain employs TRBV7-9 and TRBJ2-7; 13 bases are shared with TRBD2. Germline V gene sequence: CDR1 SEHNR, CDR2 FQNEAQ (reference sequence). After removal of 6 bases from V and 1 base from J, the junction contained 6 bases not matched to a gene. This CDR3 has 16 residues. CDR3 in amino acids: CASSWTSGSISYEQYF. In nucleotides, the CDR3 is TGTGCCAGCAGTTGGACTAGCGGGAGCATATCCTACGAGCAGTACTTC.

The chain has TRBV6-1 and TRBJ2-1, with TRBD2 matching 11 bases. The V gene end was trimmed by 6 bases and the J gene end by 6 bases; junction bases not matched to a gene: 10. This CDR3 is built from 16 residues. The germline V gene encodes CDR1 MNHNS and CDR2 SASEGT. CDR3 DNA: TGTGCCAGCAGGGCACCGGGACTAGCGGACCTCAATGAGCAGTTCTTC. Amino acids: CASRAPGLADLNEQFF.

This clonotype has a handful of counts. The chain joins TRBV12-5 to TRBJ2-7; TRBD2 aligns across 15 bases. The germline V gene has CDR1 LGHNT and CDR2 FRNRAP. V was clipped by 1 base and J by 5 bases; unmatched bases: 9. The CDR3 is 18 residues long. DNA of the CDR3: TGTGCTAGTGGTTTGGACCCTTGGACTAGCGGGAGGGCCCACGAGCAGTACTTC. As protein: CASGLDPWTSGRAHEQYF. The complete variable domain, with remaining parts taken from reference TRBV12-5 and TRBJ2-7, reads DARVTQTPRHKVTEMGQEVTMRCQPILGHNTVFWYRQTMMQGLELLAYFRNRAPLDDSGMPKDRFSAEMPDATLATLKIQPSEPRDSAVYFCASGLDPWTSGRAHEQYFGPGTRLTVT.

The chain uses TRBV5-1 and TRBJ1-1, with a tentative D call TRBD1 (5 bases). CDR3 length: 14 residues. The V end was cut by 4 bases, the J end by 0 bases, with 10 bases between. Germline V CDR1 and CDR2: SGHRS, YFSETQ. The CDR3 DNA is TGCGCCAGCAGCCCGACAGCCATGAACACTGAAGCTTTCTTT. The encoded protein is CASSPTAMNTEAFF.

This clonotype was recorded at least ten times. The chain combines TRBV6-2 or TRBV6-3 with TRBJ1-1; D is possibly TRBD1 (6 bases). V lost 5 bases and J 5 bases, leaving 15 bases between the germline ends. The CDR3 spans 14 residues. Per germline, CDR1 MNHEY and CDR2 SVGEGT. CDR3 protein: CASSTIQGRTEAFF. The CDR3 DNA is TGTGCCAGCAGTACAATACAGGGTCGGACTGAAGCTTTCTTT.

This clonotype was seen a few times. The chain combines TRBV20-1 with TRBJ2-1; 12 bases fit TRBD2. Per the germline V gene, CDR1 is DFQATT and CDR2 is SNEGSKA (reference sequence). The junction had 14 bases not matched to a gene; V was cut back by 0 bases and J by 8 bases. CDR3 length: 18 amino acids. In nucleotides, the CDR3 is TGCAGTGCTAGAGATTGGCGTCAGAGTACTAGCGGGAGGCATGAGCAGTTCTTC. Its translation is CSARDWRQSTSGRHEQFF.

CDR3 amino acids: CSARDRDGTVYNEQFF. The DNA for the CDR3 is TGCAGTGCTAGAGATCGCGACGGGACCGTTTACAATGAGCAGTTCTTC. The rearrangement uses TRBV20-1 and TRBJ2-1, with D perhaps TRBD1 or TRBD2 (5 bases each). CDR1 DFQATT and CDR2 SNEGSKA come from the germline V gene (reference sequence). The CDR3 runs 16 residues. The V end lost 0 bases, the J end lost 4 bases, and 16 bases lay between the germline ends.

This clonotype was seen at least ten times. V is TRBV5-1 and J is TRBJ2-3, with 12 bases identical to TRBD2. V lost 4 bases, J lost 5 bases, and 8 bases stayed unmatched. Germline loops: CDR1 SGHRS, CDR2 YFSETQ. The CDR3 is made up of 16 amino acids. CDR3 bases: TGCGCCAGCAGCCGCTTGACTAGCGGGAGAGGAGATACGCAGTATTTT. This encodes CASSRLTSGRGDTQYF.

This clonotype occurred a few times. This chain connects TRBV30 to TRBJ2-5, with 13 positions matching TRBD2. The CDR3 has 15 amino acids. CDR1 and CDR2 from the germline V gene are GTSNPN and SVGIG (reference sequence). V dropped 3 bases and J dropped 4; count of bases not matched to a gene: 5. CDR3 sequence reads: CAWRERLAGGETQYF. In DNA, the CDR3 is TGTGCCTGGAGAGAAAGACTAGCGGGAGGAGAGACCCAGTACTTC.

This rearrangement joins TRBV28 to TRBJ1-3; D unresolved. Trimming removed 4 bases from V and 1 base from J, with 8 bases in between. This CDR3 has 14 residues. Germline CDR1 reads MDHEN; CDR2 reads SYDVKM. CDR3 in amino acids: CASSSPGSGNTIYF. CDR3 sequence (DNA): TGTGCCAGCAGTTCCCCCGGATCTGGAAACACCATATATTTT.

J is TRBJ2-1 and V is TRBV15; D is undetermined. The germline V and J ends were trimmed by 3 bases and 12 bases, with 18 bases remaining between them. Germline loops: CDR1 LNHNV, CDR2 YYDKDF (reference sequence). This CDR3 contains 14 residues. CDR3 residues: CATSSHHQSLGQFF. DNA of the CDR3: TGTGCCACCAGCAGTCACCACCAGAGTTTGGGGCAGTTCTTC.

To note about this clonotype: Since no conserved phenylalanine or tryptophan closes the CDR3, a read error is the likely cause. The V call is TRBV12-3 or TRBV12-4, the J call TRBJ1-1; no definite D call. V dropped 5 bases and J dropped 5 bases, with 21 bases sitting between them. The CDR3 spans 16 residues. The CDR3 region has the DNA TGTGCCAGCAGTCCCCCCGGCCGGGGATTAAGGACTGAAGCTTTCCTT. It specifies CASSPPGRGLRTEAFL.

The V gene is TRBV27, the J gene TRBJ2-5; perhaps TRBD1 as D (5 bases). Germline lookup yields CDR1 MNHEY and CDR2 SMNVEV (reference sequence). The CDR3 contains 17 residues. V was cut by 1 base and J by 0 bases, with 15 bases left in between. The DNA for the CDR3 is TGTGCCAGCAGTTTATTTACAGGACATCGGTACCAAGAGACCCAGTACTTC. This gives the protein CASSLFTGHRYQETQYF.

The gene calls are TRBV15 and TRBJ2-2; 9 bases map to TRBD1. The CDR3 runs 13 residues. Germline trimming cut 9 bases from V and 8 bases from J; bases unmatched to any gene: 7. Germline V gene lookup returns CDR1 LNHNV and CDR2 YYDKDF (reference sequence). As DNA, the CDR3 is TGTGCCACTCTGGGACAGGGTGGGGGGGAGCTGTTTTTT. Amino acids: CATLGQGGGELFF.

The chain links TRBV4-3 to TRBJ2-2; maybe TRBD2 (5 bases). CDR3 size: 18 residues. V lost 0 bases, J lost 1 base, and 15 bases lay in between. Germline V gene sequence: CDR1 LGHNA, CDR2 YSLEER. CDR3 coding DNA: TGCGCCAGCAGCCAAGAGGTCGGGCGGAGGAAGAACACCGGGGAGCTGTTTTTT. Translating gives CASSQEVGRRKNTGELFF.

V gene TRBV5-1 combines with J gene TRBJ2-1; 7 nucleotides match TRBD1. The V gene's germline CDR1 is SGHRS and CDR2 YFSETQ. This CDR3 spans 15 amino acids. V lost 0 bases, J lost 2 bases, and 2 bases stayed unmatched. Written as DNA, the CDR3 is TGCGCCAGCAGCTTGGCGCAGGGGGCCTACAATGAGCAGTTCTTC. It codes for CASSLAQGAYNEQFF.

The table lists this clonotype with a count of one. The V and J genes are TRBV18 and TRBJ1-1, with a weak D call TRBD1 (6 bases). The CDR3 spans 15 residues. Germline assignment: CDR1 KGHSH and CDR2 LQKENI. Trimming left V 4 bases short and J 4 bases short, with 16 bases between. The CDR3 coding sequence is TGTGCCAGCTCACTACAGGGAACCCCCCTCACTGAAGCTTTCTTT. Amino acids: CASSLQGTPLTEAFF.

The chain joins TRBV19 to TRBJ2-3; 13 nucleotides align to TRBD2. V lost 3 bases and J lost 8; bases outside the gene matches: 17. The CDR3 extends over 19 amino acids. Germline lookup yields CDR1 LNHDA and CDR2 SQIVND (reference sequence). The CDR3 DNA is TGTGCCAGTAGTATGAAGGGCGCCCGACTAGCGGGAGGATTGGGTACGCAGTATTTT. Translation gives CASSMKGARLAGGLGTQYF.